This T cell receptor beta chain comes out of a study of CXCR3-negative and CXCR3-positive naive CD8 T cells. General study points: TRB CDR3s were more hydrophobic in CXCR3-positive than in CXCR3-negative naive cells.

Researchers sorted a few hundred thousand cells of each CD8+ T cell subset in triplicate. With UMI labels, 5' RACE was used to prepare the TRB cDNA libraries. Following a re-call of the 5' RACE reads, TCRdb has one entry per CDR3 protein and lacks DNA. The sample totals some 54,000 distinct CDR3 sequences; its top ten clones hold roughly 0.5%. As regards this clonotype: The antigen remains undetermined.

The germline gives CDR1 MNHEY, CDR2 SMNVEV (reference sequence). The CDR3 has 14 amino acids. The gene calls are TRBV27 and TRBJ1-1; the D call of TRBD1 rests on TCRdb alone, since no DNA is present to check it. The sequenced sample consisted of naive CXCR3+ CD8+ T cells from blood. Subset specified: CD45RO-CCR7+CD27+CD95- naive CD8+ T cells expressing CXCR3 (TNR3+). The receptor was isolated from a human donor in good health. Some clones in this sample may be carry-over from other donors' samples. The CDR3 loop is CASSLGQGDTEAFF.